The clone carrying this T cell receptor (beta chain) was found a few times. As yet, its antigen is unknown. With 60 Vbeta and 13 Jbeta primers, the PCR was carried out. Clones were sequenced by immunoSEQ multiplex PCR, and TCRdb holds only the in-frame ones, with some missing. Among about 120,000 clones listed, about 68% were seen once. Healthy bone marrow donors made up the donors. The record originates from a study of cytomegalovirus exposure and HLA in healthy donors. Overall study findings and caveats: Presence/absence analyses rested on an assumption that sequencing depth was roughly uniform across donors. When the data were analyzed later, several of the most significant clusters appeared to be linked to common viral pathogens.

The clonotype comes from a woman in her 40s in good health and CMV-seropositive. The sequencing input was PBMCs.

The CDR3 DNA sequence: TGTGCCAGCAGCTTAGCGTCTAGCGGTGGGAATGAGCAGTTCTTC. It specifies CASSLASSGGNEQFF. The V and J genes are TRBV7-8 and TRBJ2-1; 7 bases are a match to TRBD2. With 0 bases clipped from V and 7 bases from J, the junction kept 6 bases outside the gene matches. The CDR3 consists of 15 residues. The V gene's germline CDR1 is SGHVS and CDR2 FQNEAQ.